What follows are 18 T cell receptor beta chains derived from one specimen sequenced in a study of T cell repertoires in cytomegalovirus infection. No antigen has been identified for these receptors. TCRdb analysed the reads with MiXCR anew, one entry per CDR3 protein. The sample includes 750,000 to 950,000 distinct CDR3 sequences, about 29% of them seen just once. This sample comprised cultured CD8+ T cells from PBMCs, obtained from culture after CMV antigen stimulation. All receptors derive from a human donor in good health (CMV status not recorded). Some clones in this sample may be carry-over from other donors' samples.

J is TRBJ2-5 and V is TRBV27, with TRBD2 matching over 8 bases. CDR3 size: 16 residues. Looked up from germline, CDR1 is MNHEY and CDR2 is SMNVEV (reference sequence). V dropped 8 bases and J dropped 4; count of bases not matched to a gene: 15. Written as DNA, the CDR3 is TGTGCCAGCTTCCCGGCCTATGCGGGGGGCCGAGAGACCCAGTACTTC. The encoded protein is CASFPAYAGGRETQYF.

This chain links TRBV6-2 or TRBV6-3 with TRBJ1-1; the D is unclear. V was trimmed by 4 bases and J by 11 bases, leaving 11 bases between them. The germline V gene has CDR1 MNHEY and CDR2 SVGEGT. The CDR3 has 11 residues. Here the CDR3 DNA reads TGTGCCAGCAGTTTTGGACGGAACGCTTTCTTT. Translated: CASSFGRNAFF.

This clonotype was seen at least ten times. The chain carries TRBV7-2 and TRBJ2-5; 7 nucleotides align to TRBD2. The V gene end was trimmed by 0 bases and the J gene end by 2 bases; junction bases not matched to a gene: 9. The V gene's germline CDR1 is SGHTA and CDR2 FQGNSA. CDR3 length equals 17 residues. CDR3 region: CASSLAAGVPDQETQYF. CDR3 DNA sequence: TGTGCCAGCAGCTTAGCGGCGGGGGTCCCAGATCAAGAGACCCAGTACTTC. Drawing the rest from reference TRBV7-2 and TRBJ2-5, the complete variable domain is GAGVSQSPSNKVTEKGKDVELRCDPISGHTALYWYRQSLGQGLEFLIYFQGNSAPDKSGLPSDRFSAERTGGSVSTLTIQRTQQEDSAVYLCASSLAAGVPDQETQYFGPGTRLLVL.

V is TRBV7-3 and J is TRBJ1-1; the match to TRBD1 covers 7 bases. The V and J ends lost 7 bases and 6 bases, in that order; junction bases with no gene match: 8. CDR1 SGHTA and CDR2 FQGTGA come from the germline V gene. The length of the CDR3 is 13 residues. The CDR3: CASTPGGMAEAFF. Written as DNA, the CDR3 is TGTGCCAGCACCCCAGGGGGTATGGCTGAAGCTTTCTTT.

This clonotype has just a few counts. V and J are TRBV7-6 and TRBJ2-7; tentatively, D is TRBD1 (5 bases). V gave up 10 bases and J gave up 5 bases, with 12 bases separating them. Germline CDR1 is SGHVS and CDR2 is FNYEAQ. The CDR3 is 11 amino acids. The CDR3 spells CATQGKNEQYF. CDR3 coding DNA: TGTGCCACCCAGGGAAAGAACGAGCAGTACTTC.

V and J are TRBV4-1 and TRBJ1-5; D unclear. The V gene lost 5 bases and the J gene lost 3 bases, with 5 bases spanning the gap. The germline V gene encodes CDR1 MGHRA and CDR2 YSYEKL. CDR3 length: 12 amino acids. The CDR3 DNA sequence: TGCGCCAGCAGCAACGACAATCAGCCCCAGCATTTT. Its protein is CASSNDNQPQHF.

The J gene is TRBJ1-6, the V gene TRBV12-5, with D possibly matching TRBD1 (6 bases). The length of the CDR3 is 16 residues. Trimming took 1 base from V and 10 from J, leaving 17 bases between them. Germline CDR1 reads LGHNT; CDR2 reads FRNRAP. The CDR3 DNA reads as TGTGCTAGTGGTTTGGACGGGAACAGGGCTCTCTCACCCCTCCACTTT. It is translated as CASGLDGNRALSPLHF.

This clonotype was found many times. The chain links TRBV6-5 to TRBJ2-2; no reliable D call. CDR1 is MNHEY and CDR2 is SVGAGI in the germline V gene. V gave up 0 bases and J gave up 2 bases, with 16 bases separating them. The CDR3 has 18 residues. The CDR3 sequence: CASSYSELHQDNTGELFF. CDR3 DNA sequence: TGTGCCAGCAGTTACTCGGAATTACATCAGGATAACACCGGGGAGCTGTTTTTT.

This clonotype was counted a few times. The V gene is TRBV7-9, the J gene TRBJ2-3; weak D call: TRBD2 (5 bases). Germline V CDR1 and CDR2: SEHNR, FQNEAQ (reference sequence). Trimming pared 1 base from V and 8 bases from J, leaving 10 bases between. This CDR3 is 13 amino acids long. CDR3 sequence reads: CASSLGTAATQYF. As DNA, the CDR3 is TGTGCCAGCAGCTTAGGAACAGCGGCTACGCAGTATTTT.

The chain uses TRBV28 and TRBJ1-5, with 10 bases identical to TRBD1. Looked up from germline, CDR1 is MDHEN and CDR2 is SYDVKM. V was clipped by 3 bases and J by 6 bases; unmatched bases: 5. CDR3 length: 15 residues. The DNA for the CDR3 is TGTGCCAGCAGTTTCGACAGGGGGCTGACTCAGCCCCAGCATTTT. Encoded protein: CASSFDRGLTQPQHF.

This clonotype occurred a few times. The chain employs TRBV7-6 and TRBJ2-1; D uncertain. CDR1 is SGHVS and CDR2 is FNYEAQ in the germline V gene. The CDR3 extends over 14 amino acids. V dropped 0 bases and J dropped 6 bases, with 9 bases sitting between them. The CDR3 nucleotides are TGTGCCAGCAGCTTAGCCGGCTCCCTCAATGAGCAGTTCTTC. Translation: CASSLAGSLNEQFF.

In this sample, this clonotype turned up once. This chain joins TRBV7-2 and TRBJ1-1, with D possibly being TRBD1 (6 bases). This CDR3 has 15 residues. V lost 2 bases, J lost 1 base, and 11 bases lay in between. The germline gives CDR1 SGHTA, CDR2 FQGNSA. Here the CDR3 reads CASSLRTVSNTEAFF. The DNA of the CDR3 is TGTGCCAGCAGCTTACGGACAGTATCGAACACTGAAGCTTTCTTT.

This chain joins TRBV12-3 or TRBV12-4 and TRBJ1-5; tentative D call: TRBD1 (5 bases). The CDR3 has 13 amino acids. V was clipped by 7 bases and J by 5 bases, with 12 bases between them. In DNA form, the CDR3 reads TGTGCCAGCACCCTGGGGGGTCATCAGCCCCAGCATTTT. It translates to CASTLGGHQPQHF.

V is TRBV7-9 and J is TRBJ2-1; D gene uncertain. Per the germline V gene, CDR1 is SEHNR and CDR2 is FQNEAQ (reference sequence). CDR3 length: 14 residues. The ends were cut back, 5 bases at V and 4 bases at J, with 12 bases in the middle. The CDR3 protein is CASSDTETYNEQFF. Written as DNA, the CDR3 is TGTGCCAGCAGCGACACTGAGACGTACAATGAGCAGTTCTTC. Looking up the rest from reference TRBV7-9 and TRBJ2-1 gives the full variable domain: DTGVSQNPRHKITKRGQNVTFRCDPISEHNRLYWYRQTLGQGPEFLTYFQNEAQLEKSRLLSDRFSAERPKGSFSTLEIQRTEQGDSAMYLCASSDTETYNEQFFGPGTRLTVL.

A few counts support this clonotype. The chain combines TRBV19 with TRBJ2-1; 8 bases match TRBD2. CDR3 length: 15 residues. J lost 6 bases, V lost 5 bases, and 9 bases had no gene match. The germline CDR1 and CDR2 sequences are LNHDA and SQIVND (reference sequence). CDR3 in amino acids: CASSSTAGGLNEQFF. DNA of the CDR3: TGTGCCAGTAGTTCCACGGCGGGGGGTCTCAATGAGCAGTTCTTC.

This clonotype showed up just a few times. The rearrangement joins TRBV7-9 to TRBJ2-3; 8 bases line up with TRBD2. Trimming removed 8 bases from V and 6 bases from J; junction bases left unmatched: 13. CDR3 size: 15 residues. Germline lookup yields CDR1 SEHNR and CDR2 FQNEAQ (reference sequence). For the CDR3, the DNA is TGTGCCAGCTATGACCGTGGACTAGCTGGTGATACGCAGTATTTT. Its translation: CASYDRGLAGDTQYF.

This chain joins TRBV27 and TRBJ2-7; possible D gene TRBD1, 7 bases. V lost 5 bases, J lost 5 bases, and 13 bases lay in between. This CDR3 contains 13 residues. CDR1 MNHEY and CDR2 SMNVEV come from the germline V gene (reference sequence). The CDR3 sequence is CASSPSRGDEQYF. In nucleotides, the CDR3 is TGTGCCAGCAGTCCCTCCAGGGGGGACGAGCAGTACTTC.

This clonotype is a singleton in its sample. This chain links TRBV6-2 or TRBV6-3 with TRBJ2-7, with 8 bases identical to TRBD1. The CDR3 spans 14 residues. With 4 bases clipped from V and 2 bases from J, the junction kept 4 bases outside the gene matches. Germline V gene lookup returns CDR1 MNHEY and CDR2 SVGEGT. The CDR3 nucleotides are TGTGCCAGCAGTTCCACGGGACAGGCCTACGAGCAGTACTTC. This sequence encodes CASSSTGQAYEQYF.